A single sample gave rise to the 19 T cell receptor delta chains below, sequenced in a study of Vδ1+ human thymocytes. The template was reverse-transcribed extracted RNA. Pooled V-gene forward primers with one constant-region reverse primer generated the CDR3 amplicons by multiplex PCR. TCRdb called clones anew from the multiplex PCR reads with CATT. The repertoire holds more than 45,000 delta-chain clones, around 16% seen once, with 0.3% to 0.45% in the top ten. Study outcomes and limitations: Highly polyclonal TRG and TRD repertoires with Gaussian CDR3 length distributions appeared in thymus.

Antigen specificity for these receptors is unknown. The sample was Vdelta1+ gamma-delta thymocytes from the thymus. The subset is: FACS-sorted CD3+ TCRalphabeta- TCRVdelta1+ TCRVdelta2- thymocytes. These receptors all come from a girl under three years old who had congenital heart surgery.

This clone was seen a few times. The rearrangement links TRDV1 to TRDJ1; no firm D call. This CDR3 has 16 residues. Trimming cost V 0 bases and J 2 bases, with 13 bases left between them. Germline CDR1 TSWWSYY, CDR2 QGS. The CDR3 nucleotides read TGTGCTCTTGGGGAACTCCATCCGCAGGAAACCGATAAACTCATCTTT. Its translation is CALGELHPQETDKLIF.

There are a few counts of this clone. This sequence joins TRDV1 and TRDJ1, with D uncertain. Germline V gives CDR1 TSWWSYY, CDR2 QGS. The CDR3 is 18 residues long. V lost 0 bases and J lost 0, with 17 bases in between. The CDR3 sequence: CALGELSPPDEYTDKLIF. CDR3 in DNA: TGTGCTCTTGGGGAACTTTCCCCTCCAGACGAGTACACCGATAAACTCATCTTT.

This chain connects TRDV1 to TRDJ1, with 11 bases fitting TRDD3. Germline V gives CDR1 TSWWSYY, CDR2 QGS. The CDR3 runs to 20 residues. J gave up 2 bases and V 0 bases, and 14 bases lay outside the gene matches. The CDR3 nucleotides read TGTGCTCTTGGGGAACTTGGATCCCCTATACTGGGGGATAAGACCGATAAACTCATCTTT. The encoded protein is CALGELGSPILGDKTDKLIF.

This clone was counted a few times. The chain joins TRDV1 to TRDJ1, with D perhaps being TRDD2 or TRDD3 (8 bases each). The V gene's germline CDR1 is TSWWSYY and CDR2 QGS. V was clipped by 0 bases and J by 0 bases, with 29 bases between them. This CDR3 spans 22 amino acids. CDR3 protein: CALGELPFLYSTGGSYTDKLIF. CDR3 DNA: TGTGCTCTTGGGGAACTTCCCTTCCTATATTCTACTGGGGGCTCGTACACCGATAAACTCATCTTT.

This clone showed up just a few times. The chain has TRDV1 and TRDJ1, with 10 bases lining up with TRDD3. CDR1 is TSWWSYY, CDR2 QGS, per germline. V shed 0 bases and J 0 bases; nucleotides not matched to a gene: 19. The CDR3 spans 22 residues. CDR3 DNA: TGTGCTCTTGGGGAACTATTCCGACCCTTGTACCGGGGGATACGGGACACCGATAAACTCATCTTT. Translating gives CALGELFRPLYRGIRDTDKLIF.

The chain has TRDV1 and TRDJ1; D unresolved. The CDR3 sequence is 15 residues long. V was pared by 1 base and J by 5 bases, with 14 bases between. Germline V lookup: CDR1 TSWWSYY, CDR2 QGS. CDR3 DNA: TGTGCTCTTGGGGAACCTGAGACCCCTCCTGATAAACTCATCTTT. Amino acid sequence: CALGEPETPPDKLIF.

This clone showed up just a few times. The chain is built from TRDV1 and TRDJ1; TRDD3 matches 8 bases. Germline CDR1 is TSWWSYY and CDR2 is QGS. V dropped 5 bases and J dropped 3; count of bases not matched to a gene: 41. The CDR3 is 26 residues long. This CDR3 is CALGSSSAYWGSRASGWDGYADKLIF. In DNA form, the CDR3 reads TGTGCTCTTGGGAGCTCATCGGCGTACTGGGGGTCCCGGGCGTCGGGATGGGACGGATACGCCGATAAACTCATCTTT.

This clone was counted between two and nine times. The chain recombines TRDV1 with TRDJ1; 13 bases fit TRDD3. J lost 2 bases, V lost 4 bases, and 13 bases had no gene match. Germline assignment: CDR1 TSWWSYY and CDR2 QGS. CDR3 length: 19 residues. CDR3 in DNA: TGTGCTCTTGGGGGATACATGTACTGGGGGATACGCGGGACCGATAAACTCATCTTT. Its protein is CALGGYMYWGIRGTDKLIF.

Judged by abundance, this clone is medium-sized. This chain links TRDV2 with TRDJ1, with D hard to call. Trimming shortened V by 7 bases and J by 0 bases, and 20 bases separated the two germline ends. The CDR3 is 16 residues long. Germline V gene sequence: CDR1 GEAIGNYY, CDR2 EKD. This CDR3 is CACESKPTPHTDKLIF. CDR3 nucleotide sequence: TGTGCCTGCGAAAGTAAACCCACTCCTCACACCGATAAACTCATCTTT.

V is TRDV1 and J is TRDJ1, with 9 positions matching TRDD2. CDR3 length equals 18 residues. Losses at the gene ends were 1 base for V and 4 bases for J; bases not matched to a gene: 13. Germline CDR1 and CDR2: TSWWSYY and QGS. The CDR3 DNA reads as TGTGCTCTTGGGGAACCCTCCCTTCCTACTTTTCTGAGCGATAAACTCATCTTT. Translating it yields CALGEPSLPTFLSDKLIF.

This clone was seen a few times. The chain uses TRDV2 and TRDJ1, with 8 nucleotides matching TRDD3. Germline-derived CDR1 and CDR2 are GEAIGNYY and EKD. Losses at the gene ends were 1 base for V and 0 bases for J; bases not matched to a gene: 21. The CDR3 runs to 21 residues. CDR3 loop: CACDTVVRCWVLWGNTDKLIF. The CDR3, as DNA: TGTGCCTGTGACACTGTGGTTCGGTGTTGGGTACTCTGGGGGAACACCGATAAACTCATCTTT.

The chain recombines TRDV1 with TRDJ1; 9 nucleotides agree with TRDD3. The CDR3 consists of 21 residues. Per germline, CDR1 TSWWSYY and CDR2 QGS. Trimming cost V 1 base and J 2 bases; bases outside gene matches: 20. CDR3 sequence: CALGEREASPFGDTRTDKLIF. The CDR3, as DNA: TGTGCTCTTGGGGAACGGGAGGCTTCCCCGTTCGGGGATACGCGAACCGATAAACTCATCTTT.

To note about this clone: Other DNA sequences in the same sample also yield this CDR3. J is TRDJ1 and V is TRDV2; no clear D. Germline loops: CDR1 GEAIGNYY, CDR2 EKD. The CDR3 consists of 14 residues. The germline V and J ends were trimmed by 0 bases and 10 bases, with 17 bases remaining between them. CDR3 in amino acids: CACDTGTSVPGLIF. CDR3 coding DNA: TGTGCCTGTGACACCGGTACTTCGGTCCCAGGACTCATCTTT.

This clone was found a few times. The V call is TRDV1, the J call TRDJ1; 8 nucleotides agree with TRDD3. CDR3 length: 25 residues. CDR1 is TSWWSYY, CDR2 QGS, per germline. The V segment lost 0 bases and the J segment 1 base; nucleotides outside the gene matches: 31. The DNA for the CDR3 is TGTGCTCTTGGGGAACTTGCCTCCTACGACCCCTGGAACTGGGGGCCCCTCGACGTCACCGATAAACTCATCTTT. It codes for CALGELASYDPWNWGPLDVTDKLIF.

The V and J genes are TRDV1 and TRDJ1; D ambiguous. CDR1 and CDR2 (germline): TSWWSYY, QGS. V was clipped by 1 base and J by 1 base, with 10 bases between them. This CDR3 is built from 15 residues. The CDR3 DNA reads as TGTGCTCTTGGGGAACCTTGTAGAGGCACCGATAAACTCATCTTT. The encoded protein is CALGEPCRGTDKLIF.

This clone was seen a handful of times. The chain couples TRDV1 to TRDJ1; possible D gene TRDD3, 6 bases. This CDR3 spans 20 amino acids. Germline V lookup: CDR1 TSWWSYY, CDR2 QGS. Deletions cut 2 bases from V and 6 bases from J, with 31 bases between. Here the CDR3 reads CALGEGALGSDRLGLYKLIF. The CDR3 DNA sequence: TGTGCTCTTGGGGAAGGAGCCCTCGGTTCCGACCGACTGGGCTTATATAAACTCATCTTT.

This sequence joins TRDV1 and TRDJ1; TRDD3 matches at 13 bases. After removal of 2 bases from V and 1 base from J, the junction contained 19 bases not matched to a gene. Germline V CDR1 and CDR2: TSWWSYY, QGS. The CDR3 extends over 22 amino acids. CDR3 amino acids: CALGEVGLLVLGDTSGTDKLIF. The CDR3 region has the DNA TGTGCTCTTGGGGAAGTCGGTCTACTTGTACTGGGGGATACGAGTGGCACCGATAAACTCATCTTT.

This clone has a handful of counts. V gene TRDV1 combines with J gene TRDJ1, with D perhaps TRDD3 (6 bases). Germline V CDR1 and CDR2: TSWWSYY, QGS. Trimming took off 2 bases at V and 1 base at J, with 32 bases between the two ends. The CDR3 spans 22 residues. CDR3 residues: CALGESSINVRYEVVLTDKLIF. CDR3 nucleotides: TGTGCTCTTGGGGAATCCTCTATCAACGTACGATACGAGGTTGTGCTCACCGATAAACTCATCTTT.

Note on this clone: Germline and junction disagree at one end, which may indicate a read error. This sequence joins TRDV1 and TRDJ1; 7 bases align to TRDD3. The CDR3 consists of 20 residues. Germline V gene sequence: CDR1 TSWWSYY, CDR2 QGS. Here the CDR3 DNA reads TGTGCTCTGGGGGAAGCACGGCATCGGGGATCCTGGGGGTACACCGATAAACTCATCTTT. It specifies CALGEARHRGSWGYTDKLIF.